These 9 T cell receptor beta chains originate from one sample sequenced in a study of cytomegalovirus exposure and HLA in healthy donors. The PCR had 60 Vbeta and 13 Jbeta primers. Sequencing was performed with immunoSEQ multiplex PCR; in TCRdb, only in-frame clones are kept and a portion is missing. The sample carries about 130,000 clones, around nine tenths recorded once. Sequencing used PBMCs. Source of these receptors: a woman in her 30s in good health and CMV-seronegative.

This clone was seen just once. The chain joins TRBV7-3 to TRBJ2-3; tentatively, D is TRBD1 (6 bases). Germline values: CDR1 SGHTA, CDR2 FQGTGA. V dropped 5 bases and J dropped 1 base, with 10 bases sitting between them. The CDR3 runs to 14 residues. The CDR3 protein is CASSRRGGTDTQYF. CDR3 in DNA: TGTGCCAGCAGCCGCAGGGGTGGCACAGATACGCAGTATTTT.

V usage is TRBV14 and J usage is TRBJ1-2; D is unresolved. Germline-derived CDR1 and CDR2 are SGHDN and FVKESK. CDR3 length: 13 residues. Trimming pared 6 bases from V and 8 bases from J, leaving 16 bases between. The CDR3 is CASSPGRGSGYTF. In DNA form, the CDR3 reads TGTGCCAGCAGTCCGGGCCGCGGGAGCGGCTACACCTTC.

This clone came up once. The V call is TRBV7-2, the J call TRBJ2-7; maybe TRBD2 (5 bases). With 5 bases removed from V and 0 bases from J, the gap between germline ends came to 14 bases. Germline V CDR1 and CDR2: SGHTA, FQGNSA. The CDR3 is 15 amino acids. This CDR3 reads CASSPAPGSSYEQYF. The CDR3, as DNA: TGTGCCAGCAGCCCAGCCCCGGGGAGCTCCTACGAGCAGTACTTC.

The CDR3 reads CASSPEALYGYTF. The DNA for the CDR3 is TGTGCCAGCAGTCCTGAGGCCCTCTATGGCTACACCTTC. The chain has TRBV6-1 and TRBJ1-2; D gene uncertain. The CDR3 consists of 13 residues. V was trimmed by 5 bases and J by 4 bases, leaving 11 bases between them. Germline values: CDR1 MNHNS, CDR2 SASEGT.

The chain joins TRBV10-3 to TRBJ2-7; 10 nucleotides match TRBD2. The length of the CDR3 is 14 residues. Germline assignment: CDR1 ENHRY and CDR2 SYGVKD. Trimming at V came to 2 bases and at J to 4 bases, leaving 2 bases not matched to a gene. This chain's CDR3 is CAISELAGEYEQYF. CDR3 bases: TGTGCCATCAGTGAGCTAGCGGGAGAATACGAGCAGTACTTC.

The gene calls are TRBV28 and TRBJ1-4; 9 bases are shared with TRBD1. In germline, CDR1 is MDHEN, CDR2 SYDVKM. Trimming removed 6 bases from V and 7 bases from J; junction bases left unmatched: 0. This CDR3 region has 12 residues. The CDR3 DNA is TGTGCCAGCAGGACAGGGGGTGAAAAACTGTTTTTT. Translation gives CASRTGGEKLFF.

V is TRBV19 and J is TRBJ2-2; TRBD2 is a possible D gene (5 bases). The CDR3 is 15 residues long. Trimming took 5 bases from V and 0 from J, leaving 10 bases between them. Germline lookup yields CDR1 LNHDA and CDR2 SQIVND (reference sequence). The CDR3 nucleotides read TGTGCCAGTAGTCCCTGGACTGCGAACACCGGGGAGCTGTTTTTT. Its translation: CASSPWTANTGELFF.

With regard to this clone: At one end the junction does not follow the germline gene, possibly because of a read error. The CDR3 sequence: CASSDSHEQYF. CDR3 DNA sequence: TGTGCCAGTTCGGACTCCCACGAGCAGTACTTC. V usage is TRBV11-1 and J usage is TRBJ2-7; D might be TRBD2 (5 bases). Germline CDR1 reads SGHAT; CDR2 reads FQDESV (reference sequence). The CDR3 has 11 amino acids.

The chain links TRBV11-2 to TRBJ2-1, with D possibly being TRBD2 (6 bases). The V end lost 3 bases, the J end lost 0 bases, and 12 bases lay between the germline ends. The CDR3 loop spans 16 amino acids. CDR1 and CDR2 (germline): SGHAT, FQNNGV. This CDR3 is CASSLEGRSSYNEQFF. The CDR3 DNA sequence: TGTGCCAGCAGCTTGGAGGGTAGGAGCTCCTACAATGAGCAGTTCTTC. Combining the CDR3 with reference TRBV11-2 and TRBJ2-1 gives the whole variable domain EAGVAQSPRYKIIEKRQSVAFWCNPISGHATLYWYQQILGQGPKLLIQFQNNGVVDDSQLPKDRFSAERLKGVDSTLKIQPAKLEDSAVYLCASSLEGRSSYNEQFFGPGTRLTVL.